This TCR beta chain comes out of a study of response to subunit inactivated influenza vaccine (dated by TCRdb to the late 2010s). Turning to the overall study: To follow how T cells responded to a trivalent subunit inactivated influenza vaccine, the researchers relied on deep quantitative profiling of the T cell receptor repertoire. Study-level results and caveats: The authors proposed that each seasonal influenza vaccination may bring in only a limited number of new T cells.

Library preparation was by RT-PCR. Sequencing used an Illumina HiSeq 2500. TCRdb reworked the public reads: Q25 trimming with fastp, MiXCR clone assembly, productive beta chains retained. Identical CDR3 proteins give one entry, which carries the most common genes and DNA. The sample data list over 650,000 distinct CDR3 sequences, and less than 20% of these were observed just once. About a tenth of the sample goes to the ten largest clones. This clonotype has a count of ten or more. Its antigen is not yet known. One base away there is no much larger clone; base qualities are not given. Including the terminal cysteine and phenylalanine, the CDR3 comprises 11 residues. The only DNA kept is the CDR3, 33 bases in frame from the first base. Trimming removed 6 bases from V and 10 bases from J, leaving 7 bases between the germline ends.

The origin of this receptor is a man aged 50 to 60 who received an inactivated influenza vaccine. Donor details come from another sample of the same person, matched by shared clones. The rearranged chain carries TRBV12-3 or TRBV12-4 and TRBJ1-6; no D gene can be assigned with confidence. Here the sequenced sample was PBMCs from blood, taken less than 6 days after vaccination. The CDR3 is CASSSGSPLHF. The sequenced DNA is TGTGCCAGCAGCAGTGGGTCACCCCTCCACTTT.